This T cell receptor beta chain was captured in a study of blood T cells in healthy people across ages. V lost 1 base to trimming and J lost 4 bases, with 10 bases between them. From germline, CDR1 is DFQATT and CDR2 SNEGSKA (reference sequence). The CDR3 spans 13 residues. Concerning this clonotype itself: What it binds is not known.

The authors ran a second PCR of about 7 to 11 cycles using a sample-barcoded 5' primer and a J-beta primer mix. Via MiXCR, TCRdb re-called the 5' RACE reads, giving one row per CDR3 protein. The profile shows hundreds of thousands of distinct CDR3 sequences, roughly a quarter of them singletons. Study-wide results and caveats: With naive T cell percentage, TCR beta diversity showed a strong correlation. Per-million-T-cell TCR beta diversity fell roughly linearly with age. Long-lived and aged donors differed, with more naive CD4+ cells and higher diversity in the long-lived.

The same data also contributed to another study, on T cells of mothers and their children. From that second work: Sequencing got over 9 million TCR beta CDR3 reads from each mother and around 3.1 million from each child.

This TCR came from a boy younger than 10 in good health. The chain is built from TRBV20-1 and TRBJ1-2; the D is unclear. Sample: blood. The CDR3 loop reads CSARAQPLYGYTF. In DNA, the CDR3 is TGCAGTGCTAGAGCACAGCCCCTCTATGGCTACACCTTC.